The 7 T cell receptor beta chains listed next were all sequenced from one sample in a study of shared clonotypes between healthy human individuals. Profiled with immunoSEQ multiplex PCR; TCRdb holds only in-frame clones, not every one. Of about 230,000 clones in the sample, 60% to 80% are singletons; the top ten hold around 10%. Material: memory CD4+ T cells sorted from blood. The subset here: CD45RA-negative fraction. Receptor source: a man aged 25-45 years in good health.

The chain uses TRBV28 and TRBJ2-3; either TRBD1 or TRBD2 may fit D (5 bases each). In germline, CDR1 is MDHEN, CDR2 SYDVKM. V lost 3 bases and J lost 4, with 14 bases in between. CDR3 length: 15 amino acids. The CDR3 spells CASSFPGSKSDTQYF. CDR3 sequence (DNA): TGTGCCAGCAGTTTCCCAGGGAGTAAGTCAGATACGCAGTATTTT.

The chain employs TRBV6-1 and TRBJ2-3; D call uncertain. This CDR3 contains 13 residues. V was cut by 6 bases and J by 1 base, with 8 bases left in between. Germline V lookup: CDR1 MNHNS, CDR2 SASEGT. The CDR3 nucleotides read TGTGCCAGCAGAACAATAGGCACAGATACGCAGTATTTT. Its translation is CASRTIGTDTQYF.

In its sample, this clone was seen a few times. Written as DNA, the CDR3 is TGTGCCAGCAGTGTATCAGGGGTAGGCTACACCTTC. Encoded protein: CASSVSGVGYTF. The rearrangement uses TRBV25-1 and TRBJ1-2, with D maybe TRBD1 (6 bases). Deletions cut 4 bases from V and 8 bases from J, with 11 bases between. This CDR3 has 12 amino acids. Germline CDR1 reads MGHDK; CDR2 reads SYGVNS.

This clone was counted between two and nine times. The J gene is TRBJ2-7, the V gene TRBV28, with 8 nucleotides matching TRBD1. The germline gives CDR1 MDHEN, CDR2 SYDVKM. CDR3 length equals 13 residues. After removal of 7 bases from V and 4 bases from J, the junction contained 6 bases not matched to a gene. The CDR3 DNA is TGTGCCAGCACCAATACAGGGGGGTACGAGCAGTACTTC. Translation gives CASTNTGGYEQYF.

This clone was seen more than once but under ten times. The chain has TRBV5-4 and TRBJ2-3, with 8 nucleotides matching TRBD1. V dropped 0 bases and J dropped 1; count of bases not matched to a gene: 4. Germline values: CDR1 SGHNT, CDR2 YYREEE (reference sequence). The CDR3 has 16 amino acids. The CDR3 sequence is CASSLAGGQGTDTQYF. Written as DNA, the CDR3 is TGTGCCAGCAGCTTGGCCGGGGGACAGGGCACAGATACGCAGTATTTT.

V gene TRBV18 combines with J gene TRBJ2-7; 11 bases are a match to TRBD2. The CDR3 is made up of 16 amino acids. Germline lookup yields CDR1 KGHSH and CDR2 LQKENI. With 3 bases clipped from V and 4 bases from J, the junction kept 8 bases outside the gene matches. Here the CDR3 DNA reads TGTGCCAGCTCACCGTCCGGGACTAGCGGAAGATACGAGCAGTACTTC. It translates to CASSPSGTSGRYEQYF.

This chain connects TRBV6-6 to TRBJ1-1; no definite D call. This CDR3 is 11 amino acids long. Germline V lookup: CDR1 MNHNY, CDR2 SVGAGI (reference sequence). V lost 10 bases to trimming and J lost 4 bases, with 10 bases between them. This chain's CDR3 is CATRVGTEAFF. The CDR3, as DNA: TGTGCCACCAGAGTCGGCACTGAAGCTTTCTTT.